This T cell receptor beta chain was sequenced in a study of T cells in Graves' hyperthyroidism and ophthalmopathy. Study-level points and caveats: Prediction of ophthalmopathy progression came a median around 6 months pre-onset. A model built on 13 V-J features separated ophthalmopathy from stable hyperthyroidism.

The hyperthyroidism was newly diagnosed and had lasted under 2 months; the patients were aged 18 to 65. Amplified TCR beta CDR3 regions came from RNA transcripts. HTBI primers drove first-round RT-PCR of the TCR CDR3. MiXCR was run by TCRdb on the multiplex PCR reads, yielding one entry per CDR3 protein. The repertoire holds 380,000 or so distinct CDR3 sequences, approximately 19% seen once, with about 3.7% in the top ten. The CDR3 is made up of 13 amino acids. V was pared by 6 bases and J by 7 bases, with 13 bases between. This clonotype was counted ten times or more. What it recognizes is unknown. The clonotype was recovered from a young woman with Graves' hyperthyroidism. The sequenced sample was blood. The chain joins TRBV12-3 or TRBV12-4 to TRBJ1-5; D not resolved. For the CDR3, the DNA is TGTGCCAGCAGCCCCCGTGTTTGGCAGCCCCAGCATTTT. Translating gives CASSPRVWQPQHF.